Included here is one T cell receptor (beta chain) sequence, with context. The antigen is not known. These data are taken from a study of T cell responses to AZD1222 COVID-19 vaccine. Germline CDR1 and CDR2: LNHDA and SQIVND (reference sequence). V lost 8 bases and J lost 6, with 13 bases in between. The CDR3 totals 13 residues. Study-level points and caveats: Repertoires were sampled only after the peak T cell response.

Generated by immunoSEQ multiplex PCR, the TCRdb table keeps only in-frame clones and is missing some. The sample carries 45,000 to 65,000 clones, approximately 88% recorded once. Doses given second, at about 4 or about 12 weeks, were pooled. The V gene is TRBV19, the J gene TRBJ2-2; tentatively, D is TRBD1 or TRBD2 (6 bases each). This receptor was obtained from an adult who received the AZD1222 COVID-19 vaccine. The material was peripheral blood, obtained 28 days after the second AZD1222 dose. The CDR3, as DNA: TGTGCCAGTGGTCGAAGGGGGGCCGGGGAGCTGTTTTTT. It encodes CASGRRGAGELFF.